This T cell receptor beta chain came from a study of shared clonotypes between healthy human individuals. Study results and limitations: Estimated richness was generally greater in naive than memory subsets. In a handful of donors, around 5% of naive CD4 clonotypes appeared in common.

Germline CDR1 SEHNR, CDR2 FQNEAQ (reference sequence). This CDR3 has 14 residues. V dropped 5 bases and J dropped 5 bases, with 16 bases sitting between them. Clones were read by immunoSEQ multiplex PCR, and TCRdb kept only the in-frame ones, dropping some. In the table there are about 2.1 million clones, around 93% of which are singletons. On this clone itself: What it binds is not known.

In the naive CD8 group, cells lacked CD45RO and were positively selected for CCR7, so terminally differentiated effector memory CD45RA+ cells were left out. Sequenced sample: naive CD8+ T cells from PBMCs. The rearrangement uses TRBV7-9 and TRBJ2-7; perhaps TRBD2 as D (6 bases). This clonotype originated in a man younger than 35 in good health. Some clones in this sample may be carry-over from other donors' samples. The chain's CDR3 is CASSTRDLPHEQYF. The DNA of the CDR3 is TGTGCCAGCAGCACACGGGACTTACCTCACGAGCAGTACTTC.